This TCR beta chain is from a study of blood T cells in healthy people across ages. Background on the study: Using template switching, researchers captured about one barcoded beta molecule for each two T cells. Findings of the study overall: Measured against age, TCR beta diversity per million T cells decreased in a roughly linear manner.

At least 5 micrograms of total RNA were extracted per sample. A second PCR of 7 to 11 cycles used a sample-barcoded 5' primer and a J-beta primer mix. TCRdb independently ran MiXCR on the 5' RACE reads; one entry per CDR3 protein. The sample lists 910,000 or so distinct CDR3 sequences, 45% to 60% occurring once. This clonotype has more than one count but fewer than ten. As yet, its antigen is unknown. This CDR3 region has 14 residues. V lost 3 bases to trimming and J lost 4 bases, with 13 bases between them. CDR1 is MDHEN, CDR2 SYDVKM, per germline. V gene TRBV28 combines with J gene TRBJ2-7; tentative D call: TRBD2 (6 bases). Sequencing used blood. The TCR originated in a woman aged 55 to 70 in good health. The CDR3 DNA is TGTGCCAGCAGTTTGGAGGGATTGTGGTACGAGCAGTACTTC. Translated, it gives CASSLEGLWYEQYF.